This T cell receptor (beta chain) was sequenced in a study of CD8+ T cells in alopecia areata. About the research overall: Each day, treated patients took oral tofacitinib twice, at 5 to 10 mg per dose. The duration of tofacitinib was 6 to 18 months, with 6 months off drug afterward.

As concerns this clone: Its antigen is as yet unknown.

J was trimmed by 4 bases and V by 1 base; bases with no gene match: 3. This CDR3 spans 15 amino acids. Germline CDR1 reads SGHTA; CDR2 reads FQGNSA. Findings of the study overall: Relative to normal scalp, lesional scalp, especially alopecia totalis/universalis, showed higher clonality. In patients, TCRs were shared less clearly than in mice, and HLA may possibly be involved.

Extraction and reverse transcription of RNA yielded cDNA as the sequencing template. Measured with immunoSEQ multiplex PCR; TCRdb has only the in-frame clones, and not every one. The table lists 150,000 to 160,000 clones, 45% to 60% of them singletons. The input for sequencing was CD8+ T cells sorted from blood, taken at week 0. The gene calls are TRBV7-2 and TRBJ2-1; the match to TRBD2 covers 8 bases. This clonotype was obtained from a human donor with alopecia areata. CDR3 loop: CASSLVSGAYNEQFF. The DNA of the CDR3 is TGTGCCAGCAGCTTAGTTAGCGGGGCGTACAATGAGCAGTTCTTC.